The clone carrying this T cell receptor beta chain was recorded at least ten times. All patients picked for sequencing had shown, by flow cytometry, an expansion of CD8+CD57+ cells. Genomic DNA provided the template from which TCR beta VDJ and CDR3 profiles were obtained. TCRdb re-derived calls from the reads in MiXCR, one entry per CDR3 protein. Found here are some 160,000 distinct CDR3 sequences, around 48% of them singletons; the top ten hold less than 3%. The sample comes from a study of CD8+CD57+ T cells in acquired aplastic anemia. CDR3 length: 13 residues. Looked up from germline, CDR1 is LNHDA and CDR2 is SQIVND (reference sequence). Trimming removed 5 bases at V and 1 base at J, with 8 bases between.

The sequence was collected from a human donor with aplastic anemia. The V call is TRBV19, the J call TRBJ2-5; the D gene is possibly TRBD1 (5 bases). Sequencing used sorted CD4+, CD8+, or CD8+CD57+ T cells (not recorded which) from PBMCs. The CDR3 region is CASSFQGQETQYF. The CDR3 DNA sequence: TGTGCCAGTAGTTTCCAGGGCCAAGAGACCCAGTACTTC.